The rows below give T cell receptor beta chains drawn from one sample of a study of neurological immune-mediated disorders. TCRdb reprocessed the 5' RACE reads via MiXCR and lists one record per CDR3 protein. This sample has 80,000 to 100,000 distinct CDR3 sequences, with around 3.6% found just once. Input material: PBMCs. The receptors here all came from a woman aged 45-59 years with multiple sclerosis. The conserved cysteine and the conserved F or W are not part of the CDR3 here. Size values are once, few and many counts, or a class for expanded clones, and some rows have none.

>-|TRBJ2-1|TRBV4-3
ASSQVAGGAEQF
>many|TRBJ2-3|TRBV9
ASSATSTDTQY
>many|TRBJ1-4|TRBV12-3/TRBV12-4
ASSFHATNEKLF
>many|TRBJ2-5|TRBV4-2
ASSQDILAGGETQY
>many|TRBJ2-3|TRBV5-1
ASSATGSKIWQY
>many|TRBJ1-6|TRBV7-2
ASSSRSPRYNRYSPLH
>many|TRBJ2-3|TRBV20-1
SARVVESGGPRTDTQY
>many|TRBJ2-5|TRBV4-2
ASSQVGLAGGRGETQY
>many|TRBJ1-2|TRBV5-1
ASSLDSGANYGYT
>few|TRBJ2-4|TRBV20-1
SARARDSLNIQY
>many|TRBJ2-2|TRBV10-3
AISEPGQDFTGELF
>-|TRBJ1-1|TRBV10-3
AIRTGGRTEAF
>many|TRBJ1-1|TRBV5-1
ASGEGRNTEAF
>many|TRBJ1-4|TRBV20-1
SASGSPGQNEKLF
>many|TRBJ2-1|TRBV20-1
SARDTQGFRDNEQF
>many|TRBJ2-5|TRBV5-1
ASSRDRSQETQY
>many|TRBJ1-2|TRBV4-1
ASSRTDTNYGYT
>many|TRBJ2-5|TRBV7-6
ASSPTSGDQETQY
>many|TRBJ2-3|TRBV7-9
ASSSRQITDTQY
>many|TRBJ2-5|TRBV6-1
ASSEFGGHQETQY
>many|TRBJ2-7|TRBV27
ASLISYEQY
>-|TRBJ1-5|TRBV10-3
AIKVGTPSNKTQN
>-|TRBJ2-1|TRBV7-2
ASSQDRASYNEQF
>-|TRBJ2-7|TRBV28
ASSPGDRPYEQY
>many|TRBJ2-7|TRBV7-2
ASSSRTRASQGEQY
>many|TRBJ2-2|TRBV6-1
ASIKPGHANTGELF
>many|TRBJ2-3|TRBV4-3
ASSPVAGGSVDTQY
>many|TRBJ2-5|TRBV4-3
ASSQVAGGPTQETQY
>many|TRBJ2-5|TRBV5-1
ASSLEDSGQGIRETQY
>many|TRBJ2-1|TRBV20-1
SARDPTVAGGRREQF
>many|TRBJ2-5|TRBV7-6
ASSPPGRPETQY
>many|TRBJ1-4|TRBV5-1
ASSLGGNGNEKLF
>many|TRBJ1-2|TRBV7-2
ASRSTGIYGYT
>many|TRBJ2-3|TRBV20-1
SPKATSGFTDTQY
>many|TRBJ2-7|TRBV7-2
ASSLSQGPYEQY
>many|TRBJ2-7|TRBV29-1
SVELQGSPTYEQY
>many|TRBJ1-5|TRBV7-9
ASSLVGNSNQPQH
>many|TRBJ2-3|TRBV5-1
ASSLGRQSDTQY
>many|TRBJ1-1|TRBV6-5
ASSYSMDRIGTEAF
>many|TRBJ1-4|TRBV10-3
AISRDPSWEKLF
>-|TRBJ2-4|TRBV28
ASSLMRGRNIQY
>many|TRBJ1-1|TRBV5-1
ASSLGQGPTEAF
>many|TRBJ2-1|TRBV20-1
SAKGGANEQF
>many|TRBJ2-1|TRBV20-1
SATLAGERGMRSYNEQF
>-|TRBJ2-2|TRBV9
ASSVEAGGLTGELF
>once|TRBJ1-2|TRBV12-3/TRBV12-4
ASSITGALT
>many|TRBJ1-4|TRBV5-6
ASNPWGDGNEKLF
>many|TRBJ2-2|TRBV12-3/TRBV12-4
ASSPPQGQYTGELF
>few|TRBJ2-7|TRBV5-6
ASSLETYSYEQY
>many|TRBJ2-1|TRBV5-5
ASSSSWTAQF
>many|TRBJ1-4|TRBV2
ASIRQEFNEKLF
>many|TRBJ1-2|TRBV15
ATSSTGLDGYT
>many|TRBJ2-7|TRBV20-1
SARDAGPYEQY
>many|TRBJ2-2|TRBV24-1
ATSDPRTTPGELF
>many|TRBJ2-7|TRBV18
ASSPPKLRLAGAPLEQY